Following are 8 T cell receptor beta chains from one sample sequenced in a study of T cell responses to AZD1222 COVID-19 vaccine. Sequenced by immunoSEQ multiplex PCR; TCRdb stores in-frame clones only, minus some. The table includes around 130,000 clones, approximately 92% detected once. The material was peripheral blood, obtained 28 days after the second dose of the MenACWY control vaccine. These receptors were taken from an adult who received the MenACWY meningococcal vaccine as a control.

The chain has TRBV7-6 and TRBJ2-3; 9 nucleotides align to TRBD1. Losses at the gene ends were 0 bases for V and 2 bases for J; bases not matched to a gene: 3. From germline, CDR1 is SGHVS and CDR2 FNYEAQ. This CDR3 is built from 16 residues. The CDR3 DNA reads TGTGCCAGCAGCTTAGCCGGACAGGGGATCACAGATACGCAGTATTTT. Protein sequence: CASSLAGQGITDTQYF.

V usage is TRBV5-6 and J usage is TRBJ2-7; D is undetermined. The V end was cut by 3 bases, the J end by 6 bases, with 16 bases between. The CDR3 is made up of 14 amino acids. Germline CDR1 is SGHDT and CDR2 is YYEEEE. The CDR3 sequence is CASSSRRRVPEQYF. Written as DNA, the CDR3 is TGTGCCAGCAGCTCCCGAAGAAGGGTCCCCGAGCAGTACTTC.

The chain recombines TRBV29-1 with TRBJ2-2; 10 bases map to TRBD2. Germline trimming cut 2 bases from V and 3 bases from J; bases unmatched to any gene: 15. Germline assignment: CDR1 SQVTM and CDR2 ANQGSEA. The CDR3 has 19 residues. Here the CDR3 DNA reads TGCAGCGTTGAATCCCGGGGGGGGCTAGCGGGAGAGTACACCGGGGAGCTGTTTTTT. It codes for CSVESRGGLAGEYTGELFF.

The chain employs TRBV7-2 and TRBJ1-2; 10 nucleotides agree with TRBD1. Germline CDR1 and CDR2: SGHTA and FQGNSA. The CDR3 totals 13 residues. Unmatched junction bases numbered 2, after V lost 5 bases and J lost 5 bases. CDR3 amino acids: CASSPGQGYGYTF. CDR3 bases: TGTGCCAGCAGCCCGGGACAGGGGTATGGCTACACCTTC.

This clone has only one observation. The CDR3 region is CSASFLLARHNEQFF. For the CDR3, the DNA is TGCAGTGCTAGTTTTCTCCTAGCTAGGCACAATGAGCAGTTCTTC. This rearrangement joins TRBV20-1 to TRBJ2-1; the D gene is possibly TRBD2 (5 bases). The CDR3 has 15 residues. CDR1 and CDR2 (germline): DFQATT, SNEGSKA (reference sequence). Trimming stripped 3 bases from V and 5 bases from J, with 17 bases between.

This chain connects TRBV24-1 to TRBJ2-1; 8 bases align to TRBD2. Germline V lookup: CDR1 KGHDR, CDR2 SFDVKD. This CDR3 spans 13 amino acids. V lost 10 bases and J lost 8; bases outside the gene matches: 9. In DNA form, the CDR3 reads TGTGCCACTGGGAGCGGGAGTCACGATGAGCAGTTCTTC. Translation: CATGSGSHDEQFF.

This chain uses TRBV3-1 (or the pseudogene TRBV3-2) with TRBJ2-2; D might be TRBD1 (6 bases). CDR3 length: 14 residues. Germline CDR1 is LGHDT and CDR2 is YNNKEL (reference sequence). The V end was cut by 2 bases, the J end by 6 bases, with 10 bases between. The CDR3: CASSQSGQSGELFF. The DNA for the CDR3 is TGTGCCAGCAGCCAATCCGGACAGTCCGGGGAGCTGTTTTTT.

The chain recombines TRBV4-2 with TRBJ2-3, with 10 bases matching TRBD1. CDR3 length equals 17 residues. V trimming: 3 bases; J trimming: 1 base; junction bases outside the gene matches: 7. Germline V gene data show CDR1 as LGHNA and CDR2 as YNFKEQ. CDR3 DNA: TGTGCCAGCAGCCACTACCGGGACAGGGGCCGCACAGATACGCAGTATTTT. The encoded protein is CASSHYRDRGRTDTQYF.